Sequencing of this T cell receptor (beta chain) was carried out in a study of human T cells and chemical hapten exposure. Study-wide background: Per-sample variation in TCR yield stemmed mainly from small pooled library volume differences.

Germline V gene data show CDR1 as KGHSH and CDR2 as LQKENI. CDR3 length: 16 amino acids. J lost 8 bases, V lost 4 bases, and 7 bases had no gene match. This clonotype occurred a few times. The library put unique molecular identifiers onto individual cDNA molecules. MiXCR, applied by TCRdb to the RACE reads, yields one record per CDR3 protein. This table has roughly 180,000 distinct CDR3 sequences, about 20% appearing once. Time point indicated: patch test 1, 2 weeks after DPC sensitization. Described treatment: therapeutic diphenylcyclopropenone sensitization with weekly scalp DPC. Sample: whole blood, taken in connection with sensitization to the hapten diphenylcyclopropenone (DPC). This chain uses TRBV18 with TRBJ2-1; 14 bases align to TRBD2. This receptor was obtained from a woman aged 50 to 60 with alopecia areata. Some clones in this sample may be carry-over from other donors' samples. CDR3 bases: TGTGCCAGCTCACGCGGGACTAGCGGGAGTGTCGATGAGCAGTTCTTC. Its translation is CASSRGTSGSVDEQFF.